Listed below are T cell receptor beta chains from one sample, sequenced in a study of blood T cell repertoires in COVID-19. Sequencing used immunoSEQ multiplex PCR; TCRdb keeps in-frame clones, though not all of them. The sample has 270,000 or so clones; approximately 84% are singletons. The material sequenced was peripheral blood. The source of these receptors is a human donor with COVID-19, enrolled during active disease. The donor label of this sample is uncertain. CDR3s include the opening cysteine and the closing phenylalanine or tryptophan. Each record gives: D gene, J gene, clone size, V gene, CDR3 DNA, CDR3 protein. D genes are given only for firm matches. Size tells how often a clone was seen (once, few, many) or the class of an expanded clone, and some rows leave it out.

TRBD2 | TRBJ2-1 | - | TRBV11-3 | TGTGCCAGCAGCCGAGGACTAGCGGAACCTATGGTGGATGAGCAGTTCTTC | CASSRGLAEPMVDEQFF
- | TRBJ1-2 | once | TRBV4-1 | TGCGCCAGCAGCCAAGATCCCGCGGGCCTACGGGGCTACACCTTC | CASSQDPAGLRGYTF
- | TRBJ2-7 | - | TRBV5-6 | TGTGCCAGCAGCTTAAGGGGGACGGTGGCTTACGAGCAGTACTTC | CASSLRGTVAYEQYF
- | TRBJ1-2 | - | TRBV6-5 | TGTGCCAGCAGGACACCCGCGGGGTATGGCTACACCTTC | CASRTPAGYGYTF
TRBD1 | TRBJ1-2 | - | TRBV11-2 | TGTGCCAGCAGCTTTGACCCACAGGGGATAAGTGGCTACACCTTC | CASSFDPQGISGYTF
- | TRBJ2-2 | - | TRBV19 | TGTGCCAGTAGCCTACAACTAACGAACACCGGGGAGCTGTTTTTT | CASSLQLTNTGELFF
TRBD1 | TRBJ2-7 | few | TRBV27 | TGTGCCAGCAGTTCCGGGACAGGTGCTACCTACGAGCAGTACTTC | CASSSGTGATYEQYF
- | TRBJ1-2 | - | TRBV19 | TGTGCCAGTAGTACGACTTCAGCTAACTATGGCTACACCTTC | CASSTTSANYGYTF
- | TRBJ1-1 | - | TRBV3-1/TRBV3-2 | TGTGCCAGCAGCCAAGTAGCAGGGGAAGGCACTGAAGCTTTCTTT | CASSQVAGEGTEAFF
TRBD2 | TRBJ2-1 | once | TRBV9 | TGTGCCAGCAGCGTACATCCGGGGGCTAGCGGGAGCAATGAGCAGTTCTTC | CASSVHPGASGSNEQFF
- | TRBJ2-2 | - | TRBV30 | TGTGCCTTCAGGTCCGCCTCCACCGGGGAGCTGTTTTTT | CAFRSASTGELFF
- | TRBJ2-3 | once | TRBV19 | TGTGCCAGCAACCGGGACACATACACAGATACGCAGTATTTT | CASNRDTYTDTQYF
TRBD2 | TRBJ2-3 | - | TRBV10-3 | TGTGCCATCAGTCACCAGACTAGCGAGGTCACAGATACGCAGTATTTT | CAISHQTSEVTDTQYF
- | TRBJ1-1 | - | TRBV10-3 | TGTGCCGGGTCCCCCACAGCGAACACTGAAGCTTTCTTT | CAGSPTANTEAFF
- | TRBJ1-5 | - | TRBV19 | TGTGCCAGTAGTATAGTCTCGGGGAATCAGCCCCAGCATTTT | CASSIVSGNQPQHF
- | TRBJ2-3 | - | TRBV19 | TGTGCCAGTAGCAGGGGCACCACAGATACGCAGTATTTT | CASSRGTTDTQYF
TRBD1 | TRBJ1-1 | - | TRBV28 | TGTGCCAGCAGTTTGCGGACAGGGCTTATCACTGAAGCTTTCTTT | CASSLRTGLITEAFF
TRBD1 | TRBJ2-2 | - | TRBV5-1 | TGCGCCAGCAGACCTGGACAGGCCGGCGGGGAGCTGTTTTTT | CASRPGQAGGELFF
- | TRBJ2-1 | - | TRBV19 | TGTGCCAGTAGTCTTGGGACTGGGCCCTACAATGAGCAGTTCTTC | CASSLGTGPYNEQFF
- | TRBJ1-4 | - | TRBV29-1 | TGCAGTGCGGACCTAAGCGGGGAAAAACTGTTTTTT | CSADLSGEKLFF